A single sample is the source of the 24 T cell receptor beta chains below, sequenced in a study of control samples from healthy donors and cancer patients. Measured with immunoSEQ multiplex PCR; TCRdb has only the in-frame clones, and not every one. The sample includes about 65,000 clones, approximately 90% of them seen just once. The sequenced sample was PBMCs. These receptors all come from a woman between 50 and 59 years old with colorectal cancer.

The CDR3: CATSRGQGGILGTEAFF. The CDR3 DNA sequence: TGTGCCACCAGCAGGGGACAGGGTGGAATCTTGGGCACTGAAGCTTTCTTT. The chain couples TRBV15 to TRBJ1-1; 9 bases map to TRBD1. Germline loops: CDR1 LNHNV, CDR2 YYDKDF (reference sequence). CDR3 length: 17 residues. The J segment lost 4 bases and the V segment lost 3 bases, leaving 12 bases of the junction unmatched.

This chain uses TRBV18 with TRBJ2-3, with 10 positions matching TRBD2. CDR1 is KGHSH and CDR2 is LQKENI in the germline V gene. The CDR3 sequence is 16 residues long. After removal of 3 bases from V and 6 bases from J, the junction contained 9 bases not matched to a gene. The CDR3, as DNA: TGTGCCAGCTCACCCCAACTAGCGGGAAGTTTTGATACGCAGTATTTT. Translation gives CASSPQLAGSFDTQYF.

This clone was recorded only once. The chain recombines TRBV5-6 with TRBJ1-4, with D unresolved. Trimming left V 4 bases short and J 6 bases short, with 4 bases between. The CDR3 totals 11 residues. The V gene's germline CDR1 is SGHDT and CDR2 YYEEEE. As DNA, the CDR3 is TGTGCCAGCAGCACGGATGAAAAACTGTTTTTT. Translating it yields CASSTDEKLFF.

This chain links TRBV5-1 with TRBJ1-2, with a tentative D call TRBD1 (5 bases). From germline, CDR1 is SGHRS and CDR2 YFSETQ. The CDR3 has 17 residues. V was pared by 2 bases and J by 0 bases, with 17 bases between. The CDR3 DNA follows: TGCGCCAGCAGCTTCCAATATGAACAGGCTTCTAACTATGGCTACACCTTC. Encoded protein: CASSFQYEQASNYGYTF.

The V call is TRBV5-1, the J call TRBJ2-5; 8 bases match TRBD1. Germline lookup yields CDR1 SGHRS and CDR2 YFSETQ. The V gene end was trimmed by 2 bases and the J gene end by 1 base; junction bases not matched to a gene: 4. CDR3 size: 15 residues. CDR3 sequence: CASSLQGQAQETQYF. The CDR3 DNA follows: TGCGCCAGCAGCTTACAGGGACAGGCCCAAGAGACCCAGTACTTC.

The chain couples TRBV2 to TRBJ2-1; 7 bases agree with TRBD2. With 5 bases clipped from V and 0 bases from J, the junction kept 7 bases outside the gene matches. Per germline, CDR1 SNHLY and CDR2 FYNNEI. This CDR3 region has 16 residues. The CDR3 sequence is CASSLAGGSSYNEQFF. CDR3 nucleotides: TGTGCCAGCAGTTTGGCCGGGGGGAGCTCCTACAATGAGCAGTTCTTC.

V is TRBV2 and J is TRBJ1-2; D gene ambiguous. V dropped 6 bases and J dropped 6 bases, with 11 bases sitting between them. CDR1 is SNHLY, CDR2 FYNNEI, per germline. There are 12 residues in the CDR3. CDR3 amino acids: CASRRAEDGYTF. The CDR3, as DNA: TGTGCCAGCAGACGGGCCGAGGATGGCTACACCTTC. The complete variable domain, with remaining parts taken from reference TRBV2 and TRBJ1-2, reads EPEVTQTPSHQVTQMGQEVILRCVPISNHLYFYWYRQILGQKVEFLVSFYNNEISEKSEIFDDQFSVERPDGSNFTLKIRSTKLEDSAMYFCASRRAEDGYTFGSGTRLTVV.

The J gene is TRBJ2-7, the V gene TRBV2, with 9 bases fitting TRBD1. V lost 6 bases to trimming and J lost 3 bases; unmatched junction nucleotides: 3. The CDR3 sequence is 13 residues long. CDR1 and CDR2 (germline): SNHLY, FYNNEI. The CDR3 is CASRGTGLYEQYF. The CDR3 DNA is TGTGCCAGCAGAGGGACAGGGCTCTACGAGCAGTACTTC.

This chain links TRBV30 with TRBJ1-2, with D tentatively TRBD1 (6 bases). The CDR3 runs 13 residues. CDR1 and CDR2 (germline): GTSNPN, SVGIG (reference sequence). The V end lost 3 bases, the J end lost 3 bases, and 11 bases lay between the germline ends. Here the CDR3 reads CAWRVTGHYGYTF. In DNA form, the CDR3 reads TGTGCCTGGAGGGTTACAGGGCACTATGGCTACACCTTC.

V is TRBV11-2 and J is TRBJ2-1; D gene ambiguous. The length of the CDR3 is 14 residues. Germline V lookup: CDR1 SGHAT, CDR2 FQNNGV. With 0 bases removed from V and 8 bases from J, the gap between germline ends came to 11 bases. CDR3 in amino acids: CASSLDSVFHEQFF. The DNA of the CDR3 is TGTGCCAGCAGCTTAGATTCGGTCTTCCATGAGCAGTTCTTC.

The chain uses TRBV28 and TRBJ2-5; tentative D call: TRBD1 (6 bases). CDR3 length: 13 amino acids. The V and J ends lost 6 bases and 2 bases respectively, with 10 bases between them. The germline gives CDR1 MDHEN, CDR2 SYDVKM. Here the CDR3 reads CASSRDIQETQYF. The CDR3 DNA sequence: TGTGCCAGCAGCCGGGACATACAAGAGACCCAGTACTTC.

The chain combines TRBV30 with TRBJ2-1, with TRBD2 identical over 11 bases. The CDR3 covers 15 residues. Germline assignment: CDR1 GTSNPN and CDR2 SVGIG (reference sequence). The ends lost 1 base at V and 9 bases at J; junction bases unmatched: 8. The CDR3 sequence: CAWSDPPLAGGEQFF. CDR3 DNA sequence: TGTGCCTGGAGTGACCCCCCCCTAGCGGGAGGTGAGCAGTTCTTC.

Here the CDR3 reads CAISESPTGGKETQYF. The CDR3 DNA reads as TGTGCCATCAGTGAGTCTCCGACAGGGGGTAAAGAGACCCAGTACTTC. The chain carries TRBV10-3 and TRBJ2-5, with 9 bases matching TRBD1. The CDR3 totals 16 residues. Germline values: CDR1 ENHRY, CDR2 SYGVKD. Trimming cost V 0 bases and J 3 bases; bases outside gene matches: 5.

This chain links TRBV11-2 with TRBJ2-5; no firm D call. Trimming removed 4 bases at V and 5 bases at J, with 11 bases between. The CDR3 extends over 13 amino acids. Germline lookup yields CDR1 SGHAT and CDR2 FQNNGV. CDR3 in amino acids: CASSYDGVETQYF. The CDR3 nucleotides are TGTGCCAGCAGCTATGATGGGGTGGAGACCCAGTACTTC.

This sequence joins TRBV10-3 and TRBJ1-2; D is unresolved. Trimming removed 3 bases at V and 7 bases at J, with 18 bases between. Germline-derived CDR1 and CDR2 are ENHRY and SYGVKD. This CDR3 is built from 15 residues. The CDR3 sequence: CAISESIQRPSGYTF. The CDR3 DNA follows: TGTGCCATCAGTGAATCTATTCAGAGACCCTCTGGCTACACCTTC.

CDR3 region: CASSRDFKPVSGELFF. The CDR3 bases are TGTGCCAGCAGCAGGGACTTTAAGCCAGTATCCGGGGAGCTGTTTTTT. V usage is TRBV28 and J usage is TRBJ2-2, with D possibly being TRBD2 (6 bases). The CDR3 is 16 amino acids. The V and J ends lost 6 bases and 6 bases respectively, with 20 bases between them. In germline, CDR1 is MDHEN, CDR2 SYDVKM.

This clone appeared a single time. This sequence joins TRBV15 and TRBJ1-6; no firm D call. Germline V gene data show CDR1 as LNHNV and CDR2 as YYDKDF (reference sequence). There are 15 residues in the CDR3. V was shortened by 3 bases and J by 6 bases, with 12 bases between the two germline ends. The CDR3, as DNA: TGTGCCACCAGCAGCGGAACAATCCTTAATTCACCCCTCCACTTT. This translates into CATSSGTILNSPLHF.

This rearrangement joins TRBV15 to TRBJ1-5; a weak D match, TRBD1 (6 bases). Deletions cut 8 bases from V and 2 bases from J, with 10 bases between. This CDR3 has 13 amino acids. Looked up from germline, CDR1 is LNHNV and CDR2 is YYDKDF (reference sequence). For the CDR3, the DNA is TGTGCCACCGGGGACATCGGCAATCAGCCCCAGCATTTT. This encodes CATGDIGNQPQHF.

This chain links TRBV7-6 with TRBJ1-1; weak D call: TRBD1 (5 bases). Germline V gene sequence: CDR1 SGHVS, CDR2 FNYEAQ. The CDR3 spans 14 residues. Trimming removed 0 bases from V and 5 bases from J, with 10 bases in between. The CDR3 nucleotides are TGTGCCAGCAGCTTAGCGCAGGGAATGACTGAAGCTTTCTTT. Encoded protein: CASSLAQGMTEAFF.

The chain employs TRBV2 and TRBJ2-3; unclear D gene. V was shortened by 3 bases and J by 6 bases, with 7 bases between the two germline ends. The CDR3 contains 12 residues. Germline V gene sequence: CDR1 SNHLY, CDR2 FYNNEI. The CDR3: CASSDRADTQYF. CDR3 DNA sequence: TGTGCCAGCAGTGATAGAGCGGATACGCAGTATTTT.

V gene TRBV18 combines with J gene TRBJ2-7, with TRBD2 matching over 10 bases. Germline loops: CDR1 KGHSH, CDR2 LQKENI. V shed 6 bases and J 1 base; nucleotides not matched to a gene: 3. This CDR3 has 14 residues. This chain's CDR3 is CASSQREGSYEQYF. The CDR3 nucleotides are TGTGCCAGCTCCCAGCGGGAGGGATCCTACGAGCAGTACTTC.

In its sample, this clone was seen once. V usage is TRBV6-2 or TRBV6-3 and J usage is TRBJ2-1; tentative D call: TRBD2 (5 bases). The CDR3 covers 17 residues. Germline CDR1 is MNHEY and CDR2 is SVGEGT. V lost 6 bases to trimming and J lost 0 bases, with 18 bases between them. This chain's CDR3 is CASSHTRPGSSYNEQFF. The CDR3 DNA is TGTGCCAGCAGCCACACCCGGCCGGGAAGCTCCTACAATGAGCAGTTCTTC.

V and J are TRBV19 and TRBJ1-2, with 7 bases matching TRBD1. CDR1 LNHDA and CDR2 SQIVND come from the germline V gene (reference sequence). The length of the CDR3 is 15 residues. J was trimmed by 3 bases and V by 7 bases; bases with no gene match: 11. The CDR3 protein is CASTSGERGHYGYTF. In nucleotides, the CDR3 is TGTGCCAGTACCTCTGGGGAAAGGGGGCACTATGGCTACACCTTC.

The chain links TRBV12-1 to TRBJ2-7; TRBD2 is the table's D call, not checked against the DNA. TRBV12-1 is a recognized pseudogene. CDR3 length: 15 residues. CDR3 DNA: TGTGCCAGCAGCTTTGGTGCCCTTAGAATCTCCGAGCAGTACTTC. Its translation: CASSFGALRISEQYF.